This paragraph covers one T cell receptor (beta chain) sequence. What it binds is not known. The data stem from a study of long-term antiretroviral therapy in people with HIV. Across the study: It was about a decade after the earliest samples that the 2015 immediate-ART recommendation appeared. Study-wide results and caveats: HIV repertoires spanned narrower CDR3 length ranges than controls. Diversity increased after ART yet remained lower than in transplant donor controls.

Investigators performed immunoSEQ version v3.0 at survey level. Assay: immunoSEQ multiplex PCR; the TCRdb copy retains only in-frame clones and omits some. The table records 17,000 or so clones, roughly 90% of them present only once. Trimming removed 1 base from V and 4 bases from J; junction bases left unmatched: 6. Germline V gene sequence: CDR1 LGHNT, CDR2 FRNRAP. The CDR3 sequence is 16 residues long. The sample in question was unsorted PBMCs, obtained 0.3 years after starting antiretroviral therapy. The source is a man in his sixties with HIV. The gene calls are TRBV12-5 and TRBJ2-3, with 9 positions matching TRBD2. CDR3: CASGLGLADVADTQYF. The DNA of the CDR3 is TGTGCTAGTGGTTTGGGACTAGCGGATGTGGCAGATACGCAGTATTTT.